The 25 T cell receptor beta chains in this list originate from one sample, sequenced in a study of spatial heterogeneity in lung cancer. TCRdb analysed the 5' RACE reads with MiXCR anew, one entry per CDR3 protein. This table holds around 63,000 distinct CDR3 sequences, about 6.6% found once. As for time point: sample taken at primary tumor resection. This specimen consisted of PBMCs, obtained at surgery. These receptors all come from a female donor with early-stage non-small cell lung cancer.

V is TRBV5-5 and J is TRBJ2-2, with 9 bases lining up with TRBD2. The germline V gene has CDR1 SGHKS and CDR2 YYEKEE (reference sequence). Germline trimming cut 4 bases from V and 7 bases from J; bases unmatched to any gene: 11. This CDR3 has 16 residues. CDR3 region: CASSPGVAGEGGELFF. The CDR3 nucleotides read TGTGCCAGCAGCCCCGGAGTAGCGGGAGAGGGCGGGGAGCTGTTTTTT.

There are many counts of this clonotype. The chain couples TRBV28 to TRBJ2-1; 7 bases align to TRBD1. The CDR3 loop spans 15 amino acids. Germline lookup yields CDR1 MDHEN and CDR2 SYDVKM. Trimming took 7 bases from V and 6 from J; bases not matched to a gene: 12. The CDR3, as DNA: TGTGCCAGCACCTCCTCGACAGGGCTAGGCAATGAGCAGTTCTTC. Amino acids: CASTSSTGLGNEQFF.

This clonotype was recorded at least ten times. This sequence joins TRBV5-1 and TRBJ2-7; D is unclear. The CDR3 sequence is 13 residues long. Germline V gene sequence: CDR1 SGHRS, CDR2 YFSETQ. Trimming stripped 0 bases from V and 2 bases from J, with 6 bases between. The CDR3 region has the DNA TGCGCCAGCAGCTTGGCGACCCCCTACGAGCAGTACTTC. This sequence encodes CASSLATPYEQYF.

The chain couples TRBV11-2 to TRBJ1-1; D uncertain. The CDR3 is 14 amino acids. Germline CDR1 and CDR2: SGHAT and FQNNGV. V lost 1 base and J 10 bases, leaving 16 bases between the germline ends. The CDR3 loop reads CASSLGSPTKGAFF. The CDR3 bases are TGTGCCAGCAGCTTAGGTTCCCCCACCAAGGGAGCTTTCTTT.

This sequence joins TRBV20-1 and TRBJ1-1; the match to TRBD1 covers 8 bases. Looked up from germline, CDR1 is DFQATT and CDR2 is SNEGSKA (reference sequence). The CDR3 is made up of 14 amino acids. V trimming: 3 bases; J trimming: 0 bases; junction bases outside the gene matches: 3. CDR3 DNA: TGCAGTGCTAGCTCAGGGGGCCTGAACACTGAAGCTTTCTTT. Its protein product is CSASSGGLNTEAFF.

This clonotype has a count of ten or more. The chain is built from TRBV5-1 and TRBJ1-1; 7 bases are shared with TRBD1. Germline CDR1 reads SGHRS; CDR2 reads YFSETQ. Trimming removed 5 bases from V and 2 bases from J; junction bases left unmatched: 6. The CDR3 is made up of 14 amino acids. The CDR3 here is CASRGGAANTEAFF. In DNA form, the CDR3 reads TGCGCCAGCAGAGGGGGCGCAGCTAACACTGAAGCTTTCTTT.

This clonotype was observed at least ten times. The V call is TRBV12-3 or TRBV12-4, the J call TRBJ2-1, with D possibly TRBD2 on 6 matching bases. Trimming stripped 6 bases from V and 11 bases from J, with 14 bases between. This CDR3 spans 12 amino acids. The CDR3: CASSPGLGQQFF. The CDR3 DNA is TGTGCCAGCAGCCCGGGACTCGGTCAGCAGTTCTTC.

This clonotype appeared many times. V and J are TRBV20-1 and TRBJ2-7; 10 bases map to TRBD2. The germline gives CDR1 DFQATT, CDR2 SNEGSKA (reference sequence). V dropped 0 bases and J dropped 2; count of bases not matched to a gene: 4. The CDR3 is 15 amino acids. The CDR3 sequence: CSARDGAGGPYEQYF. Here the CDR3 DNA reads TGCAGTGCTAGAGATGGAGCGGGAGGGCCCTACGAGCAGTACTTC.

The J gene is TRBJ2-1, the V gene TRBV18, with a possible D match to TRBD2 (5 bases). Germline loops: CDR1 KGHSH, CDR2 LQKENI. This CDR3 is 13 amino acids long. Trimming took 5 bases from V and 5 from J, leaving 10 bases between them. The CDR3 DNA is TGTGCCAGCTCAGCTCGGGGAAACAATGAGCAGTTCTTC. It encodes CASSARGNNEQFF.

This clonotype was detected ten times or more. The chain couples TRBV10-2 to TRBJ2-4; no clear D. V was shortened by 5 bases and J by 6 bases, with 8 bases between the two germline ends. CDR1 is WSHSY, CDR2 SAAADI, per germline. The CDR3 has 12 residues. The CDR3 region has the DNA TGCGCCAGCAGTACGGACGCAAACATTCAGTACTTC. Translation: CASSTDANIQYF.

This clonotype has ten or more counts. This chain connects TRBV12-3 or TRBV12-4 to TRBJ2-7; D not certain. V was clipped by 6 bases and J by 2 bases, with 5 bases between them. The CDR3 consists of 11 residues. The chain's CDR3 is CASSRAYEQYF. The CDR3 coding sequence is TGTGCCAGCAGCCGGGCCTACGAGCAGTACTTC.

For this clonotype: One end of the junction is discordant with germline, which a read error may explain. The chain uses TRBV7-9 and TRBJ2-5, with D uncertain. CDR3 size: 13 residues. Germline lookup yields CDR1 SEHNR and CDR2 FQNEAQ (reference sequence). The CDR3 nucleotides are TGTGCCAGCAGCTCAGACTTCCAAGAGACCCGGTACTTC. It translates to CASSSDFQETRYF.

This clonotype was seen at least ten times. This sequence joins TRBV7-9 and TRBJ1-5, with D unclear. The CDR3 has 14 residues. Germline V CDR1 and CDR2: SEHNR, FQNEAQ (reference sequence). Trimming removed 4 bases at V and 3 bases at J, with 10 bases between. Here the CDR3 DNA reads TGTGCCAGCAGCTCAGGAGGACTCAATCAGCCCCAGCATTTT. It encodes CASSSGGLNQPQHF.

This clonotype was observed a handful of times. This CDR3 is CASSPGTQGEGNNSPLHF. The DNA of the CDR3 is TGTGCCAGCTCACCAGGGACCCAGGGGGAGGGGAATAATTCACCCCTCCACTTT. This chain connects TRBV18 to TRBJ1-6, with TRBD1 matching over 7 bases. The germline V gene has CDR1 KGHSH and CDR2 LQKENI. This CDR3 region has 18 residues. V lost 2 bases and J lost 5; bases outside the gene matches: 12.

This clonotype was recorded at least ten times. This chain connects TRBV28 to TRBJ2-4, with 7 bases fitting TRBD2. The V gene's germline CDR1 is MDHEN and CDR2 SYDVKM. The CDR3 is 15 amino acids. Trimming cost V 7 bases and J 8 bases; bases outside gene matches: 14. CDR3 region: CASTPPSSGRDIQYF. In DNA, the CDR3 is TGTGCCAGCACCCCCCCCTCTAGCGGCCGGGACATTCAGTACTTC.

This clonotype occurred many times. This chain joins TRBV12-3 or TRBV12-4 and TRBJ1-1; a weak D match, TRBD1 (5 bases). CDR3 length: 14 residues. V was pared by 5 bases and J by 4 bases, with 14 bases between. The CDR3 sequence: CASSLVGRATEAFF. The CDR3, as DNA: TGTGCCAGCAGTCTGGTGGGCAGGGCCACTGAAGCTTTCTTT.

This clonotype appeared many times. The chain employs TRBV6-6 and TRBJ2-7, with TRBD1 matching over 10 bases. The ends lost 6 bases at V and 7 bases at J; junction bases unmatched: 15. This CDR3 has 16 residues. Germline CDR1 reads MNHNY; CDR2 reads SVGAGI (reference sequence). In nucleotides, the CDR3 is TGTGCCAGCAGCTCAATGACGGGACAGGGGCTTCGGGAGCAGTACTTC. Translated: CASSSMTGQGLREQYF.

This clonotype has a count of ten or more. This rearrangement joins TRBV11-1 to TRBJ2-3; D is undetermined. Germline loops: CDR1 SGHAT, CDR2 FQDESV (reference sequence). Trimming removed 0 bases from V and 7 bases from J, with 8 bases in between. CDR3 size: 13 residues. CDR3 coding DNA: TGTGCCAGCAGCTTAGCACCGGAAAATACGCAGTATTTT. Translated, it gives CASSLAPENTQYF.

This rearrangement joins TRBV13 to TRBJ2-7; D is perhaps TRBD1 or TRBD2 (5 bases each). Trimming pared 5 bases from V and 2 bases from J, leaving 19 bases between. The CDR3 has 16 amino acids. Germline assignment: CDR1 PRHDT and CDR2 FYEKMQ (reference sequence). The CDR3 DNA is TGTGCCAGCAGCCTCGGGACCCTTATTGACACCTACGAGCAGTACTTC. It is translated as CASSLGTLIDTYEQYF.

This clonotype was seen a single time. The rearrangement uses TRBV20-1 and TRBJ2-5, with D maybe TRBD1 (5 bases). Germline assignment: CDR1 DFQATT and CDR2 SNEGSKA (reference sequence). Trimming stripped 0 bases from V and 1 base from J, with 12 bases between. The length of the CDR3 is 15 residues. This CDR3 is CSARDGASPQETQYF. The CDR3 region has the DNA TGCAGTGCTAGAGATGGGGCCTCCCCCCAAGAGACCCAGTACTTC.

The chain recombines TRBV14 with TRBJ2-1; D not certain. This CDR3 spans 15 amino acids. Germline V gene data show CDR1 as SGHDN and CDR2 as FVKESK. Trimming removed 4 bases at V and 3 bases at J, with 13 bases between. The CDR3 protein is CASSPQNSLYNEQFF. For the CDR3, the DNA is TGTGCCAGCAGCCCTCAGAACTCTCTCTACAATGAGCAGTTCTTC. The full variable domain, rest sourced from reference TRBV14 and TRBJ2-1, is EAGVTQFPSHSVIEKGQTVTLRCDPISGHDNLYWYRRVMGKEIKFLLHFVKESKQDESGMPNNRFLAERTGGTYSTLKVQPAELEDSGVYFCASSPQNSLYNEQFFGPGTRLTVL.

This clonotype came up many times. For the CDR3, the DNA is TGTGCCAGCTCAACCCGCTCCGGGGGCAATGAGCAGTTCTTC. It specifies CASSTRSGGNEQFF. The chain joins TRBV2 to TRBJ2-1; tentative D call: TRBD2 (6 bases). This CDR3 is built from 14 residues. Germline CDR1 SNHLY, CDR2 FYNNEI. Trimming took 8 bases from V and 6 from J, leaving 17 bases between them. Combining the CDR3 with reference TRBV2 and TRBJ2-1 gives the whole variable domain EPEVTQTPSHQVTQMGQEVILRCVPISNHLYFYWYRQILGQKVEFLVSFYNNEISEKSEIFDDQFSVERPDGSNFTLKIRSTKLEDSAMYFCASSTRSGGNEQFFGPGTRLTVL.

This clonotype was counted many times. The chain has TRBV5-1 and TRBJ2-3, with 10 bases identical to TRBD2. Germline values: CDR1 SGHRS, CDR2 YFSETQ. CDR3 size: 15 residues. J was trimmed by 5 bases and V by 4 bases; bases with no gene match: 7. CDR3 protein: CASSITSGTRDTQYF. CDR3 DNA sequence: TGCGCCAGCAGCATTACTAGCGGGACCAGAGATACGCAGTATTTT.

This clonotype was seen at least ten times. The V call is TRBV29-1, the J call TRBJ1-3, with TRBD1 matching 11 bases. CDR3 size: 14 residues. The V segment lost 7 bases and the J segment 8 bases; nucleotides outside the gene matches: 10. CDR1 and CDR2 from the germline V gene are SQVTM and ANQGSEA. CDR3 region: CSALDRGRGDTIYF. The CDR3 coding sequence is TGCAGCGCCTTGGACAGGGGGCGCGGTGACACCATATATTTT.

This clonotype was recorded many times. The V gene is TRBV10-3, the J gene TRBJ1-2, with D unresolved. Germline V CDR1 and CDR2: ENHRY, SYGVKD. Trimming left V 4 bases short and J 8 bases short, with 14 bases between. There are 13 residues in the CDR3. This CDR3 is CAISVERNTGYTF. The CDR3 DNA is TGTGCCATCAGTGTCGAGAGGAACACAGGCTACACCTTC.